This TCR beta chain originates from a study of long-term antiretroviral therapy in people with HIV. Study outcomes and limitations: CDR3 lengths in HIV samples spanned a narrower range than controls. ART adherence, viral resistance and therapy changes were undocumented. Blood, drawn from the mid-2000s to the late 2010s, may reflect older ART regimens.

Version v3.0 of the immunoSEQ assay ran at survey level. Only in-frame clones appear in the TCRdb table, and some are missing; sequencing was by immunoSEQ multiplex PCR. The sample has tens of thousands of clones, about 86% seen once. On this clone itself: Its target is unknown.

People in the study who had HIV all got their treatment in the United States. The TCR originated in a man aged 35 to 55 with HIV. The input for sequencing was unsorted PBMCs, taken 2.7 years after starting antiretroviral therapy.

The CDR3 DNA sequence: TGTGCCAGCAGCTCGCCCGACAGGGGGGTTGGCACTGAAGCTTTCTTT. This encodes CASSSPDRGVGTEAFF. The chain recombines TRBV7-2 with TRBJ1-1; 9 nucleotides agree with TRBD1. This CDR3 is 16 amino acids long. Germline values: CDR1 SGHTA, CDR2 FQGNSA. Trimming at V came to 4 bases and at J to 4 bases, leaving 10 bases not matched to a gene.